The 25 T cell receptor beta chains presented below share a single source sample, sequenced in a study of blood T cells in healthy people across ages. A second PCR of about 7 to 11 cycles used a sample-barcoded 5' primer and a J-beta primer mix. TCRdb passed the 5' RACE reads through MiXCR, listing each CDR3 protein once. The data show 1.5 million to 2 million distinct CDR3 sequences, with roughly 49% seen just once and around 2.1% held by the top ten. The sample consisted of blood. Receptor source: a woman in her 40s in good health.

V gene TRBV9 combines with J gene TRBJ1-2; perhaps TRBD1 as D (6 bases). The CDR3 extends over 14 amino acids. V was pared by 3 bases and J by 4 bases, with 13 bases between. Germline values: CDR1 SGDLS, CDR2 YYNGEE. In DNA, the CDR3 is TGTGCCAGCAGCGCTGGAGGGGGGCTCTATGGCTACACCTTC. Translating it yields CASSAGGGLYGYTF.

J is TRBJ2-1 and V is TRBV7-8; TRBD2 matches 12 bases. The junction had 16 bases not matched to a gene; V was cut back by 3 bases and J by 1 base. Germline V CDR1 and CDR2: SGHVS, FQNEAQ. The length of the CDR3 is 21 residues. The CDR3: CASSFLRAETSGGVSYNEQFF. DNA for the CDR3: TGTGCCAGCAGCTTCCTCCGAGCGGAGACTAGCGGGGGTGTATCCTACAATGAGCAGTTCTTC.

The chain carries TRBV12-3 or TRBV12-4 and TRBJ1-5; 8 bases are a match to TRBD1. The CDR3 length is 15 residues. V lost 6 bases and J lost 1; bases outside the gene matches: 5. CDR3 nucleotides: TGTGCCAGCAGGCCACAGGGGGGGAGCAATCAGCCCCAGCATTTT. Residues: CASRPQGGSNQPQHF.

This CDR3 is CASSKPPGIRRGVSTDTQYF. DNA for the CDR3: TGTGCCAGCAGCAAACCCCCTGGGATTAGACGGGGGGTTAGCACAGATACGCAGTATTTT. The rearrangement uses TRBV21-1 and TRBJ2-3; the table's D call, TRBD2, was not checked against the DNA. TRBV21-1 is deemed a pseudogene. This CDR3 is built from 20 residues.

This chain uses TRBV20-1 with TRBJ2-3; no reliable D call. CDR1 and CDR2 (germline): DFQATT, SNEGSKA (reference sequence). V shed 6 bases and J shed 10 bases, with 11 bases lying between them. CDR3 length equals 10 residues. The CDR3 coding sequence is TGCAGTGCCCTCGGCGATGCGCAGTATTTT. Its translation is CSALGDAQYF.

This chain links TRBV11-2 with TRBJ2-7, with TRBD2 matching over 11 bases. Germline lookup yields CDR1 SGHAT and CDR2 FQNNGV. The V gene end was trimmed by 1 base and the J gene end by 1 base; junction bases not matched to a gene: 6. This CDR3 comprises 17 residues. The CDR3 region is CASSLGPWTSGSYEQYF. The DNA of the CDR3 is TGTGCCAGCAGCTTAGGTCCCTGGACTAGCGGGTCCTACGAGCAGTACTTC.

The rearrangement uses TRBV4-2 and TRBJ2-3, with 7 nucleotides matching TRBD2. Germline V lookup: CDR1 LGHNA, CDR2 YNFKEQ. The CDR3 spans 17 residues. Trimming removed 2 bases from V and 1 base from J; junction bases left unmatched: 9. CDR3 coding DNA: TGTGCCAGCAGCCAAAACGTCGCGGGGAGGGGCACAGATACGCAGTATTTT. Residues: CASSQNVAGRGTDTQYF.

The V call is TRBV4-2, the J call TRBJ2-7, with D perhaps assigned TRBD1 or TRBD2 (6 bases each). TRBJ2-5 matches the DNA end more closely, so the J call is doubtful. Germline CDR1 and CDR2: LGHNA and YNFKEQ. This CDR3 has 16 amino acids. CDR3 protein: CASSQDIRGAQETQYF. The CDR3 DNA is TGTGCCAGCAGCCAAGATATTAGGGGGGCCCAAGAGACCCAGTACTTC.

The gene calls are TRBV28 and TRBJ1-5, with TRBD1 as a possible D gene (6 bases). CDR1 and CDR2 from the germline V gene are MDHEN and SYDVKM. The CDR3 length is 15 residues. Trimming left V 3 bases short and J 7 bases short, with 16 bases between. The CDR3 region is CASSFQTRGGQPQHF. The DNA for the CDR3 is TGTGCCAGCAGTTTTCAAACCAGGGGTGGCCAGCCCCAGCATTTT.

The V call is TRBV20-1, the J call TRBJ1-2; possibly TRBD1 for D (6 bases). This CDR3 contains 12 residues. CDR1 and CDR2 (germline): DFQATT, SNEGSKA (reference sequence). The CDR3 is CRCARGAYGYTF. The CDR3 nucleotides are TGCAGATGCGCACGGGGGGCATATGGCTACACCTTC.

This clonotype was found once. This chain connects TRBV25-1 to TRBJ2-3; no clear D gene. CDR1 and CDR2 (germline): MGHDK, SYGVNS. Between the trimmed V and J ends, which lost 1 base and 8 bases, there was a span of 7 bases. This CDR3 contains 12 residues. CDR3 sequence (DNA): TGTGCCAGCAGTGAATTGGGGATTACGCAGTATTTT. Translating gives CASSELGITQYF.

This clonotype was observed a few times. The chain joins TRBV6-5 to TRBJ2-7; 9 bases agree with TRBD2. This CDR3 region has 14 residues. V dropped 8 bases and J dropped 2; count of bases not matched to a gene: 7. Per the germline V gene, CDR1 is MNHEY and CDR2 is SVGAGI. The CDR3: CASQLAGYTYEQYF. DNA of the CDR3: TGTGCCAGCCAGCTAGCGGGGTATACCTACGAGCAGTACTTC.

CDR3 loop: CASSLKTVHSSGANVLTF. The CDR3 nucleotides read TGTGCCAGCAGCTTAAAGACTGTTCATAGCTCTGGGGCCAACGTCCTGACTTTC. The chain couples TRBV7-2 to TRBJ2-6; D ambiguous. Per germline, CDR1 SGHTA and CDR2 FQGNSA. Trimming removed 2 bases from V and 0 bases from J, with 14 bases in between. The CDR3 has 18 residues.

This clonotype was detected ten times or more. The chain joins TRBV13 to TRBJ2-3, with D possibly being TRBD1 (5 bases). This CDR3 region has 14 residues. Germline-derived CDR1 and CDR2 are PRHDT and FYEKMQ (reference sequence). V lost 1 base and J lost 4, with 9 bases in between. CDR3: CASSLEGLADTQYF. The CDR3 region has the DNA TGTGCCAGCAGCTTAGAGGGGTTGGCAGATACGCAGTATTTT.

The chain couples TRBV28 to TRBJ2-5, with unresolved D. CDR1 is MDHEN, CDR2 SYDVKM, per germline. This CDR3 spans 13 amino acids. V was cut by 5 bases and J by 13 bases, with 20 bases left in between. CDR3 protein: CASSVSNGVGPYF. CDR3 DNA sequence: TGTGCCAGCAGTGTCTCAAACGGAGTAGGACCGTACTTC.

The chain is built from TRBV24-1 and TRBJ1-2; D is undetermined. The germline V gene has CDR1 KGHDR and CDR2 SFDVKD. V shed 7 bases and J shed 3 bases, with 14 bases lying between them. This CDR3 is 14 amino acids long. In DNA, the CDR3 is TGTGCCACCAGCCCGGACCCGGAGTACTATGGCTACACCTTC. Protein product: CATSPDPEYYGYTF.

V and J are TRBV9 and TRBJ2-3; D gene unclear. V was clipped by 4 bases and J by 11 bases, with 23 bases between them. The CDR3 totals 15 residues. Looked up from germline, CDR1 is SGDLS and CDR2 is YYNGEE. The CDR3 nucleotides read TGTGCCAGCAGCCCCACTTGGGTAGCAGGTAATGAGCAGTATTTT. Protein: CASSPTWVAGNEQYF.

This clonotype appeared a few times. The gene calls are TRBV15 and TRBJ1-2, with D possibly TRBD1 on 6 matching bases. V lost 7 bases and J lost 2, with 14 bases in between. The CDR3 has 14 amino acids. Germline values: CDR1 LNHNV, CDR2 YYDKDF (reference sequence). In DNA form, the CDR3 reads TGTGCCACCACGGCAGGGGCCCTGAACTATGGCTACACCTTC. This sequence encodes CATTAGALNYGYTF.

The V call is TRBV29-1, the J call TRBJ2-5; 14 nucleotides line up with TRBD2. This CDR3 contains 15 residues. The germline CDR1 and CDR2 sequences are SQVTM and ANQGSEA. J was trimmed by 5 bases and V by 5 bases; bases with no gene match: 7. The chain's CDR3 is CSVSHWTSGGETQYF. The CDR3 DNA sequence: TGCAGCGTTTCCCACTGGACTAGCGGGGGGGAGACCCAGTACTTC.

This clonotype was picked up one time. The chain is built from TRBV19 and TRBJ2-5; possibly TRBD2 for D (7 bases). This CDR3 is built from 15 residues. CDR1 is LNHDA and CDR2 is SQIVND in the germline V gene (reference sequence). The V end was cut by 1 base, the J end by 1 base, with 10 bases between. The CDR3 DNA reads TGTGCCAGTAGTATAGCGGGGGGCCTCCAAGAGACCCAGTACTTC. This translates into CASSIAGGLQETQYF.

The chain joins TRBV20-1 to TRBJ2-3; 14 nucleotides line up with TRBD2. Germline V gene data show CDR1 as DFQATT and CDR2 as SNEGSKA (reference sequence). Trimming cost V 0 bases and J 6 bases; bases outside gene matches: 14. CDR3 length equals 19 residues. This CDR3 reads CSARDRTSGGSLRRDTQYF. As DNA, the CDR3 is TGCAGTGCTAGAGATCGGACTAGCGGGGGGTCCTTGCGCAGGGATACGCAGTATTTT.

This clonotype was recorded a few times. This chain links TRBV7-9 with TRBJ2-7; D may correspond to TRBD1 or TRBD2 (5 bases each). Germline V gene lookup returns CDR1 SEHNR and CDR2 FQNEAQ (reference sequence). Trimming cost V 4 bases and J 3 bases, with 13 bases left between them. This CDR3 contains 14 residues. CDR3 bases: TGTGCCAGCAGCTCCCGGGACCCCAACTACGAGCAGTACTTC. Protein: CASSSRDPNYEQYF.

This chain links TRBV14 with TRBJ1-2; possibly TRBD1 for D (6 bases). This CDR3 contains 15 residues. Germline V CDR1 and CDR2: SGHDN, FVKESK. V lost 1 base and J lost 6, with 15 bases in between. The CDR3 sequence is CASSQVRTVSDGYTF. In nucleotides, the CDR3 is TGTGCCAGCAGCCAAGTACGGACAGTGAGTGATGGCTACACCTTC. The full variable domain, with the rest looked up from reference TRBV14 and TRBJ1-2, is EAGVTQFPSHSVIEKGQTVTLRCDPISGHDNLYWYRRVMGKEIKFLLHFVKESKQDESGMPNNRFLAERTGGTYSTLKVQPAELEDSGVYFCASSQVRTVSDGYTFGSGTRLTVV.

This clonotype has just a few counts. The rearrangement links TRBV7-2 to TRBJ2-7; 12 nucleotides agree with TRBD2. Near its end, the DNA agrees better with TRBJ2-5, so the J call may be wrong. This CDR3 comprises 14 residues. The germline gives CDR1 SGHTA, CDR2 FQGNSA. The CDR3 DNA reads as TGTGCCAGCAGCCCCGGACTAGCGGGGCCGACCCAGTACTTC. Protein product: CASSPGLAGPTQYF.

V gene TRBV4-2 combines with J gene TRBJ2-6; D is possibly TRBD1 (6 bases). Trimming left V 1 base short and J 2 bases short, with 15 bases between. The CDR3 totals 18 residues. Germline assignment: CDR1 LGHNA and CDR2 YNFKEQ. The CDR3 nucleotides read TGTGCCAGCAGCCAAGGCCGGGACATCCAGGCTGGGGCCAACGTCCTGACTTTC. As protein: CASSQGRDIQAGANVLTF.